Reported below is one T cell receptor beta chain. This sample stems from a study of blood T cells in healthy people across ages. Overall study: Per every two T cells, about one barcoded beta molecule was captured by template switching.

The people who gave samples were healthy Caucasians from Russia, aged about 6 to 95. The authors extracted at least 6 micrograms of total RNA per sample. CDR3 length equals 15 residues. Germline V lookup: CDR1 LGHNA, CDR2 YSLEER. Combining a sample-barcoded 5' primer with a J-beta primer mix, a second PCR ran for roughly 7 to 12 cycles. Via MiXCR, TCRdb re-called the 5' RACE reads, giving one row per CDR3 protein. The data hold 600,000 to 1,000,000 distinct CDR3 sequences, with roughly 64% observed a single time. The TCR originated in a man younger than 40 in good health. Source material: blood. The V and J genes are TRBV4-3 and TRBJ2-1; no definite D call. The DNA end lines up better with TRBJ2-7; the J call may be wrong. The CDR3 protein is CASSQGGSSYNEQYF. CDR3 nucleotides: TGCGCCAGCAGCCAAGGCGGCAGCTCCTACAATGAGCAGTACTTC.